This T cell receptor (beta chain) derives from a study of T-cell memory formation after mild COVID-19. Study-level background: TCR clusters mostly belonged to single donors. Study-wide results and caveats: CD4/CD8 balance characterized clones contracting day 15 to 85, and CD4+ skew characterized later expanders. Pre-infection memory held some responding clones, suggesting pre-existing cross-reactive T cells responded.

From the 5' RACE reads, TCRdb called clonotypes with MiXCR, one entry per CDR3 protein. The table has hundreds of thousands of distinct CDR3 sequences, 12% to 15% seen once; the top ten hold about a fifth. There are a few counts of this clonotype. Antigen unknown. Germline CDR1 is SGHTA and CDR2 is FQGNSA. There are 17 residues in the CDR3. The J segment lost 6 bases and the V segment lost 4 bases, leaving 7 bases of the junction unmatched. This clonotype originated in a man aged 18 to 29 who had mild COVID-19 (a few samples of this study predate the infection). Cell type and time point are not known. Sequenced material: PBMCs or a T cell subset sorted from them (not recorded which). This chain uses TRBV7-2 with TRBJ2-3, with 16 bases that match TRBD2. CDR3: CASSSSGLAGGPDTQYF. In nucleotides, the CDR3 is TGTGCCAGCAGCTCTTCGGGACTAGCGGGGGGGCCGGATACGCAGTATTTT.